This TCR beta chain was sequenced in a study of Graves' ophthalmopathy and Graves' hyperthyroidism. Study observations and caveats: The 13-signature model separated ophthalmopathy from stable hyperthyroidism at around 90% sensitivity and approximately 81% specificity.

This clonotype was observed many times. Its antigen is currently unknown. Researchers turned away patients with other autoimmune diseases, uncontrolled infections, pregnancy or lactation. Establishment of the diagnosis relied upon clinical symptoms, serum thyroxine, TRAb, thyroid ultrasound and orbital computed tomography. Amplified TCR beta CDR3 regions were obtained using RNA transcripts as template. RT-PCR was first run with HTBI primers, then multiplex PCR in a second round. TCRdb re-derived calls from the multiplex PCR reads in MiXCR, one entry per CDR3 protein. The data contain more than 1,000,000 distinct CDR3 sequences, roughly 35% of them singletons. This CDR3 has 15 amino acids. The germline gives CDR1 MNHEY, CDR2 SVGAGI. Trimming removed 6 bases from V and 1 base from J; junction bases left unmatched: 3.

Sequenced: peripheral blood or thyroid tissue (not recorded which). This chain uses TRBV6-5 with TRBJ2-6; 7 bases map to TRBD1. This sequence was found in an adult man with Graves' hyperthyroidism. The CDR3 sequence is CASSSQGSGANVLTF. The CDR3 coding sequence is TGTGCCAGCAGCTCACAGGGGTCTGGGGCCAACGTCCTGACTTTC.